This is a list of T cell receptor beta chains from one sample in a study of T cell responses to AZD1222 COVID-19 vaccine. Profiled with immunoSEQ multiplex PCR; TCRdb holds only in-frame clones, not every one. The sample lists about 85,000 clones, roughly 90% seen once, with 2.2% in the top ten. Sequences were derived from peripheral blood, sampled on day 0 of AZD1222 vaccination. The receptor source for this set is an adult in good health. Each CDR3 is given with its conserved first and last residue. The order of the fields is V gene, J gene, clone size, D gene, CDR3 DNA, CDR3 protein. A D gene is named only where the DNA matches it firmly. Size values are once, few and many counts, or a class for expanded clones, and some rows have none.

TRBV27	TRBJ1-2	.	TRBD1	TGTGCCAGCAGATCCCAGACAGGGGGTTTCGGCTACACCTTC	CASRSQTGGFGYTF
TRBV2	TRBJ2-7	.	.	TGTGCCAGCAGTGAGGGGCGGCAGTACTTC	CASSEGRQYF
TRBV28	TRBJ1-2	.	.	TGTGCCAGCACCTCTGCGGCCCGTGGCTACACCTTC	CASTSAARGYTF
TRBV5-5	TRBJ1-6	.	.	TGTGCCAGCAGCTTATTACAGATTAATTCACCCCTCCACTTT	CASSLLQINSPLHF
TRBV5-5	TRBJ1-2	.	TRBD1	TGTGCCAGCAGCTTCGTGGGACAGAGCTATGGCTACACCTTC	CASSFVGQSYGYTF
TRBV11-2	TRBJ2-2	.	.	TGTGCCAGCAGCTTAGAAGCGAATACCGGGGAGCTGTTTTTT	CASSLEANTGELFF
TRBV21-1	TRBJ2-5	.	.	TGTGCCAGCAGCGGATCCGCGGGGGCGGAAGAGACCCAGTACTTC	CASSGSAGAEETQYF
TRBV11-2	TRBJ2-2	.	.	TGTGCCAGCAGCTTTCAGGGTTCCGGGGAGCTGTTTTTT	CASSFQGSGELFF
TRBV9	TRBJ1-6	.	TRBD1	TGTGCCAGCAGCCTTGGACAGGGGACTTCACCCCTCCACTTT	CASSLGQGTSPLHF
TRBV6-5	TRBJ1-1	.	.	TGTGCCAGCAGATCTGCGGGGGCTCGAACTGAAGCTTTCTTT	CASRSAGARTEAFF
TRBV27	TRBJ1-5	.	.	TGTGCCAGCGGAAAGGTACATACTACTCCCCAGCCCCAGCATTTT	CASGKVHTTPQPQHF
TRBV2	TRBJ1-5	.	.	TGTGCCAGCGCCCGAGGGGACAATCAGCCCCAGCATTTT	CASARGDNQPQHF
TRBV20-1	TRBJ2-1	.	.	TGCAGTGCTCGAGGGTTGGGGGAGCAGTTCTTC	CSARGLGEQFF
TRBV6-5	TRBJ1-2	.	.	TGTGCCAGCACCCTCGGCGGGGGCTTAGGCTACACCTTC	CASTLGGGLGYTF
TRBV13	TRBJ2-7	.	TRBD2	TGTGCCAGCAGCTCCACCGCGGGACTAGCGGTCTACGAGCAGTACTTC	CASSSTAGLAVYEQYF
TRBV30	TRBJ2-1	few	.	TGTGCCTGGAGTTCCCTAGTTGGTGAGCAGTTCTTC	CAWSSLVGEQFF
TRBV5-5	TRBJ1-2	few	.	TGTGCCAGCAGCGGGCCCTTGGGGGGCAAGATCTATGGCTACACCTTC	CASSGPLGGKIYGYTF
TRBV6-2/TRBV6-3	TRBJ1-3	.	TRBD1	TGTGCCAGCAGCCCCCGGGACAGCAATGGAAACACCATATATTTT	CASSPRDSNGNTIYF
TRBV6-5	TRBJ2-1	few	TRBD1	TGTGCCAGCTCGTCGTACGGGACAGCTTCCAATGAGCAGTTCTTC	CASSSYGTASNEQFF
TRBV5-1	TRBJ2-1	.	.	TGCGCCAGCAGCTTGGACGACCGCTCCTACAATGAGCAGTTCTTC	CASSLDDRSYNEQFF
TRBV2	TRBJ1-2	once	TRBD1	TGTGCCAGCAGTGGTCGGACAGGAGGCCCTAGTGGCTACACCTTC	CASSGRTGGPSGYTF
TRBV19	TRBJ1-4	.	TRBD1	TGTGCCAGTAATTCCGGGACAGAAAGAACTAATGAAAAACTGTTTTTT	CASNSGTERTNEKLFF
TRBV2	TRBJ2-7	.	TRBD2	TGTGCCAGCAGGTTAGAGCGGGGGTCTGCCTACGAGCAGTACTTC	CASRLERGSAYEQYF
TRBV30	TRBJ1-4	.	.	TGTGCCTGGAGCGCGGGGCAGGGACTAGATGGAGGGGAAAAACTGTTTTTT	CAWSAGQGLDGGEKLFF
TRBV7-9	TRBJ1-3	.	.	TGTGCCAGCAGCTTATCAGGGGTCGATGGAAACACCATATATTTT	CASSLSGVDGNTIYF
TRBV3-1/TRBV3-2	TRBJ1-5	.	.	TGTGCCAGCAGCCAAGGGACAAGCAATCAGCCCCAGCATTTT	CASSQGTSNQPQHF
TRBV7-2	TRBJ2-3	.	TRBD2	TGTGCCAGCAGCCCCCCGGGAGGGGGGGGCACAGATACGCAGTATTTT	CASSPPGGGGTDTQYF
TRBV5-6	TRBJ1-5	once	.	TGTGCCAGCAGCTTGCTCGGGAGGGGGGAGAGCAATCAGCCCCAGCATTTT	CASSLLGRGESNQPQHF